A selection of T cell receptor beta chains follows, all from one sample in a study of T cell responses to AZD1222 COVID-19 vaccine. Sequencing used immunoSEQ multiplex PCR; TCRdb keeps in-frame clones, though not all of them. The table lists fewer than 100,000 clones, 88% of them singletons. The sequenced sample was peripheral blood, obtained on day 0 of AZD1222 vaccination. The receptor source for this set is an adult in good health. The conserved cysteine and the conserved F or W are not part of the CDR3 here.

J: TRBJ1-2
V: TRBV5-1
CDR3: ASSFNTRDYGYT

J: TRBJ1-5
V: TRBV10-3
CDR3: AISSQGGSNQPQH

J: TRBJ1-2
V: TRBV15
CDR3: ATSRESGVDRDGGYT

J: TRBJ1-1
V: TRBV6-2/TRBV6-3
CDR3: ASSYSFRGANTEAF

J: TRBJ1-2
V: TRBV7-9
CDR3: ASSASTGLEGYT

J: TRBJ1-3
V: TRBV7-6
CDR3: ASSTPGRAGNTIY

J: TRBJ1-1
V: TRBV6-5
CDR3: ASEGRSLLNTEAF

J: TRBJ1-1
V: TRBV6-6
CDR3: ASSYTGKGDTEAF

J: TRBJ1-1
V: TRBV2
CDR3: ASTTLKGRGNTEAF

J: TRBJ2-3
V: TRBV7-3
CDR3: ASSPGTVTDTQY

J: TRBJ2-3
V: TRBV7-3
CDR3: ASSPFGRGLSTDTQY

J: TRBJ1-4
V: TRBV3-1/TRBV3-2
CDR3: ASSQEGATNEKLF

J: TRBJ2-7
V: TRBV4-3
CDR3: ASSQDRGSGYEQY

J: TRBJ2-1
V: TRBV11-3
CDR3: ASSLGGTGAWEQF

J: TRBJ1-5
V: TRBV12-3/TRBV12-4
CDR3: ASSPHGQPQH

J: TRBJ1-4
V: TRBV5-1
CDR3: ASSYTPDRAREKLF

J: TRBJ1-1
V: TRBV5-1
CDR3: ASSLVSDWNTEAF

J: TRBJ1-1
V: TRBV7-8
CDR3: ASSSVGGGTEAF

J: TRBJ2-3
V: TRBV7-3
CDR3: ASSLYTSDTDTQY

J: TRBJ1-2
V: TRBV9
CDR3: ASSEPAT

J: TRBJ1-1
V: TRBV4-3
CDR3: ASSLHPGTAYMNTEAF

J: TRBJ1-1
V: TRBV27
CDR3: ASRPGTGRPTEAF

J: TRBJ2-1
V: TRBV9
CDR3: ASSSVGGPNEQF

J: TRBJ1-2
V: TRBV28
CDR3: ASSGDTRYGYT

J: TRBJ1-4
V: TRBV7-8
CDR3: ASSSGWATGGKLF

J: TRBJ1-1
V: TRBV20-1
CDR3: SARGFSEAF

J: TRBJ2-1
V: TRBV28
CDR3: ASSPEYNEQF

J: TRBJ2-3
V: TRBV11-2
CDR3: ASSLRGGPSGRTDTQY

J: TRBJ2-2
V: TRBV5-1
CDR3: ASSLGGTGELF